This T cell receptor (beta chain) is from a study of Ad26.COV2.S vaccination and SARS-CoV-2 variants. Study details: Each vaccinee took Ad26.COV2.S intramuscularly, once or twice 56 days apart.

Comment on this clone: Its matching antigen is unknown. In the same sample, other DNA sequences code for this CDR3.

Findings of the study overall: In TCR breadth and depth analyses, total T cell responses may have been underestimated.

Sequenced by immunoSEQ multiplex PCR; TCRdb stores in-frame clones only, minus some. The sample lists some 320,000 clones; around 84% were seen once. Treatment indicated: 15 to 20 received Ad26.COV2.S at low or high dose, single or two shots; roughly five received placebo; per-sample allocation not given. Day 63 following the first vaccine or placebo injection was when the samples were taken. V gave up 5 bases and J gave up 2 bases, with 0 bases separating them. The CDR3 is made up of 10 amino acids. Germline CDR1 and CDR2: SNHLY and FYNNEI. The TCR was taken from a person between 18 and 59 years old who received the Ad26.COV2.S COVID-19 vaccine or a placebo. Material: peripheral blood, obtained in a trial of Ad26.COV2.S vaccine versus placebo. The chain combines TRBV2 with TRBJ2-5; the D is unclear. In DNA, the CDR3 is TGTGCCAGCAGTCAAGAGACCCAGTACTTC. Amino acid sequence: CASSQETQYF.